The 11 T cell receptor beta chains reported below all come from one sample, sequenced in a study of OX40 agonist ivuxolimab in advanced cancers. Assay used: immunoSEQ multiplex PCR; TCRdb lists only in-frame clones, some missing. The data contain 53,000 or so clones, 60% to 80% of them singletons. The sequencing here drew on CD4+ or CD8+ T cells sorted from blood, taken in a trial of the OX40 agonist ivuxolimab. The source is an adult with an advanced solid tumor such as melanoma, head and neck, liver or kidney cancer.

The rearrangement links TRBV2 to TRBJ1-2; 9 bases agree with TRBD1. J was trimmed by 8 bases and V by 6 bases; bases with no gene match: 4. This CDR3 contains 12 residues. Germline assignment: CDR1 SNHLY and CDR2 FYNNEI. The CDR3 sequence is CASRGQGRGYTF. The CDR3 DNA reads TGTGCCAGCAGGGGACAGGGCAGGGGCTACACCTTC.

The chain uses TRBV15 and TRBJ2-5; D gene uncertain. The V gene lost 0 bases and the J gene lost 1 base, with 6 bases spanning the gap. The CDR3 runs to 14 residues. Germline loops: CDR1 LNHNV, CDR2 YYDKDF (reference sequence). The CDR3 region is CATSRDLGQETQYF. The CDR3 nucleotides read TGTGCCACCAGCAGAGATCTCGGCCAAGAGACCCAGTACTTC.

This clone was detected a few times. The chain links TRBV18 to TRBJ1-2, with D perhaps TRBD1 (6 bases). Germline CDR1 is KGHSH and CDR2 is LQKENI. Trimming took 3 bases from V and 8 from J, leaving 22 bases between them. The CDR3 runs to 16 residues. CDR3 in amino acids: CASSPSGGLGHGGYTF. The CDR3 region has the DNA TGTGCCAGCTCACCTTCCGGAGGTTTGGGACATGGCGGCTACACCTTC. Combining the CDR3 with reference TRBV18 and TRBJ1-2 gives the whole variable domain NAGVMQNPRHLVRRRGQEARLRCSPMKGHSHVYWYRQLPEEGLKFMVYLQKENIIDESGMPKERFSAEFPKEGPSILRIQQVVRGDSAAYFCASSPSGGLGHGGYTFGSGTRLTVV.

The V and J genes are TRBV13 and TRBJ1-2; D gene ambiguous. V dropped 6 bases and J dropped 2 bases, with 13 bases sitting between them. CDR3 size: 14 residues. Germline CDR1 is PRHDT and CDR2 is FYEKMQ (reference sequence). The CDR3 bases are TGTGCCAGCAGTGAAGACGGAGGGAACTATGGCTACACCTTC. Translated, it gives CASSEDGGNYGYTF.

J is TRBJ2-3 and V is TRBV18; no clear D gene. This CDR3 comprises 11 residues. Germline V gene sequence: CDR1 KGHSH, CDR2 LQKENI. Trimming cost V 4 bases and J 3 bases, with 2 bases left between them. CDR3 DNA: TGTGCCAGCTCACTGACAGATACGCAGTATTTT. As protein: CASSLTDTQYF.

The rearrangement uses TRBV11-1 and TRBJ2-7, with 11 nucleotides matching TRBD1. This CDR3 has 14 amino acids. The germline V gene has CDR1 SGHAT and CDR2 FQDESV (reference sequence). V was clipped by 5 bases and J by 2 bases; unmatched bases: 2. In DNA form, the CDR3 reads TGTGCCAGCAGCCCGGACAGGGGGCCCTACGAGCAGTACTTC. Its translation is CASSPDRGPYEQYF.

The chain uses TRBV19 and TRBJ2-7; D gene uncertain. The CDR3 is made up of 14 amino acids. V lost 0 bases, J lost 6 bases, and 12 bases lay in between. The V gene's germline CDR1 is LNHDA and CDR2 SQIVND (reference sequence). The CDR3 protein is CASSIDWRAGEQYF. CDR3 sequence (DNA): TGTGCCAGTAGTATAGATTGGCGAGCAGGCGAGCAGTACTTC.

This clone was seen just once. The chain couples TRBV5-6 to TRBJ1-1; no clear D. With 4 bases removed from V and 5 bases from J, the gap between germline ends came to 15 bases. Germline loops: CDR1 SGHDT, CDR2 YYEEEE. The CDR3 covers 14 residues. CDR3 DNA sequence: TGTGCCAGCAGCCTACAGACTGGTTGGACTGAAGCTTTCTTT. This translates into CASSLQTGWTEAFF.

The genes are TRBV2 and TRBJ2-2; 7 bases map to TRBD2. CDR1 is SNHLY and CDR2 is FYNNEI in the germline V gene. The CDR3 has 17 residues. With V trimmed by 2 bases and J by 6 bases, 12 bases remained unmatched. The CDR3 here is CASSERLAASGPGELFF. CDR3 bases: TGTGCCAGCAGTGAACGCCTAGCGGCCAGCGGTCCCGGGGAGCTGTTTTTT.

The V call is TRBV7-6, the J call TRBJ1-3, with 9 bases matching TRBD1. The trim removed 4 bases at V and 1 base at J, leaving 5 bases unmatched. CDR1 and CDR2 from the germline V gene are SGHVS and FNYEAQ. The CDR3 extends over 16 amino acids. Here the CDR3 DNA reads TGTGCCAGCAGCTCCACAGGGGGCTGGTCTGGAAACACCATATATTTT. This codes for CASSSTGGWSGNTIYF.

V gene TRBV6-6 combines with J gene TRBJ1-1; D is unclear. In germline, CDR1 is MNHNY, CDR2 SVGAGI (reference sequence). This CDR3 has 11 amino acids. Trimming cost V 7 bases and J 2 bases, with 5 bases left between them. In nucleotides, the CDR3 is TGTGCCAGCATTCTTAACACTGAAGCTTTCTTT. It is translated as CASILNTEAFF.